This TCR beta chain was recovered during a study of cytomegalovirus exposure and HLA in healthy donors (dated by TCRdb to the late 2010s). For context, the study as a whole: According to an earlier analysis of a few hundred of the donors, roughly 180 million T cells yielded 95 million to 140 million unique TCR beta sequences and approximately 280 Gb of sequence data. An early release that covered about 640 HLA-typed donors contained around 330 gigabases of sequencing data and approximately 85 million unique TCR sequences. Of the 350 to 400 genotyped donors, 65% to 90% fell in the genetic ancestry cluster associated with self-reported Caucasian donors. The study was designed to test whether signatures of past pathogen exposure could be identified by cataloging public T cell receptors. Using immunosequencing, the study profiled T cell repertoires from about 650 subjects and related those repertoires to cytomegalovirus serostatus. A separate validation cohort of more than 100 different subjects was used in addition to the approximately 670-subject first cohort. To predict cytomegalovirus infection status, the study combined high-throughput TCR immunosequencing, statistical association of individual TCRs with disease status, and machine learning. A later analysis re-analyzed previously published TCR beta repertoires from 550 to 700 donors and added high-resolution HLA genotyping to study TCR occurrence patterns. The later analysis used no new phenotypic data to find candidate immune exposures, relying instead on TCR beta sequences and their occurrence across donors. An earlier analysis of some 500 of the donors applied high-throughput TCR beta sequencing to assess whether each TCR beta V gene segment acted as functional or pseudogenic. Donor age, sex, ethnicity and CMV serostatus were collected together with the repertoire data. Genome-wide SNP genotypes for about 65% of the roughly 700 donors were used in a later genetic analysis, which treated that subset as a discovery cohort. All discovery cohort repertoires had been generated using a single sequencing platform. HLA typing included class I and class II loci at four-digit resolution. The number of donors typed differed by locus, with about 629-640 for A, B, C, DRB1 and DQB1, around 520 for DQA1, some 570 for DPA1, and around 450 for DPB1. Because of strong linkage in the cohort, 4 to 6 DR-DQ haplotypes were treated as single units for association and clustering. Across 398 genotyped donors of the cohort, an average of roughly 200,000 unique TCR beta nucleotide sequences per donor were sequenced, and roughly 20% of those sequences were non-productive.

Library construction relied on the immunoSEQ multiplex PCR assay. The multiplex PCR relied on a mix of 60 forward primers for TCR Vbeta segments and 13 reverse primers for TCR Jbeta segments. A multiplex PCR assay on genomic DNA amplified the CDR3 region of rearranged TCR beta genes. The Illumina HiSeq System was used to sequence the amplified TCR beta libraries as 87-base-pair reads. The paper's data handling went like this. A later analysis tallied about 77 million unique TCR beta chains across the 650 to 750 repertoires, and around 10 million of those chains were shared by two or more donors. To remove PCR and sequencing errors, raw reads were error-corrected and collapsed into unique sequences using a nearest-neighbor algorithm that merged closely related sequences. V, D and J gene segments were assigned by aligning CDR3 sequences to IMGT reference sequences. For a sequence to be retained, at least a six-nucleotide match to both a V gene segment and a J gene segment was required. Rearrangements were called productive when the CDR3 lacked stop codons and stayed in frame with V and J; all others were non-productive. Following IMGT convention, CDR3 was defined as the stretch from the second conserved V-encoded cysteine to the conserved J-encoded phenylalanine. The earlier analysis of 587 of the donors excluded any sequence lacking an unambiguous match to a single V gene segment. An earlier analysis of a few hundred of the donors called V segments functional above 56.7% productive rearrangements and segregating when the between-donor standard deviation exceeded 5%. A statistical classification framework was built to diagnose cytomegalovirus status from the catalog of TCR beta chain sequences. In a later analysis, V and J genes were assigned by comparing TCR nucleotide sequences against IMGT/GENE-DB human TR gene sequences. A later analysis assigned CDR3 sequences and most-parsimonious VDJ recombination scenarios with the TCRdist pipeline. In a later analysis, each TCR beta chain was defined by its CDR3 amino acid sequence together with its V-gene family, and reads without a unique V-gene family were excluded. To address suspected cross-contamination and a sequencing artifact, a later analysis removed around 590 highly shared, low-generation-probability nucleotide sequences. For each public chain, a later analysis derived a clonal expansion index from normalized ranks of inferred template counts within each repertoire. Generation probabilities in a later analysis came from a VDJ recombination model fitted to out-of-frame rearrangements, and those results were checked against IGoR. Hypergeometric tests were used in a later analysis to score TCR-TCR, TCR-HLA and TCR-CMV co-occurrence, with a repertoire-size bias correction applied to the TCR pairs. False discovery rates were estimated in a later analysis by permuting HLA or CMV assignments 20 times. In a later analysis, co-occurring TCRs were grouped with DBSCAN, and TCRdist sequence similarity was added when clustering was performed within HLA-allele-positive subsets. Repertoires with fewer than 30,000 or more than 120,000 public chains, plus five repertoires with anomalous nucleotide sharing, were excluded from co-occurrence clustering. TCRdb obtained this table from immuneACCESS and retained in-frame rearrangements with V and J assigned. These tables miss some clones; where compared with another copy, unresolved V genes account for less than half of the shortfall, and the remainder is unexplained. The DNA gave D and trimming, while V, J and clone size come from that table. The sample contains over 100,000 clones, 60% to 80% of them found a single time. The ten biggest clones cover around 1.6% of the sample.

As for this clone: Its antigen target is currently unknown. No much larger clone exists at a distance of one base, and base qualities are not known.

Points the paper makes about the study in general: The 87-base-pair reads could not distinguish some IMGT-functional V segments, including TRBV6-2 and TRBV6-3, so those segments were excluded. Because some donors lacked HLA typing at each locus, the association tests relied only on the typed subset. Correlated functional status among segregating V segments might reflect linkage disequilibrium, but an unknown experimental factor could not be ruled out. In a later analysis, the rate of TCR association differed among HLA loci, with DRB1 alleles having the most associated TCRs and HLA-C alleles having the fewest. The classifier was reported to diagnose cytomegalovirus status with high specificity and sensitivity in both the original and validation cohorts. Because counts were too low, roughly 17 rarely observed V segments, including chromosome 9 orphons, were left out of the earlier analysis of some 600 of the donors. Several of the top co-occurrence clusters appeared to be linked to parvovirus B19, influenza, CMV and Epstein-Barr virus, according to a later analysis. A cluster of highly shared sequence variants was judged likely to be a technical artifact of the sequencing pipeline. Compared with the roughly 600-donor mean, donors in an Asian-associated ancestry cluster had fewer N-insertions in productive TCRs, according to a later genetic analysis. This cohort had only TCR beta chains sequenced, and the lack of alpha or paired-chain data limited which features could be detected. Compared with equally common non-associated chains, HLA-associated TCR beta chains in a later analysis were more clonally expanded and had lower generation probabilities. When HLA alleles, especially DR and DQ, strongly co-occurred, TCR associations were difficult to assign to individual alleles. In an earlier analysis of around 500 of the donors, most TCR beta V segments appeared in productive rearrangements about 87% or about 30% of the time, broadly matching IMGT annotations. The authors suggested that the approach could potentially be extended to other disease states and immunological phenotypes. Across donors, most TCR sequences were observed very rarely, whereas some public TCRs were present in many individuals. The presence/absence analyses assumed that sequencing depth was roughly uniform across donors, and that assumption may not be true. At a false discovery rate of 0.05, a later analysis linked around 17,000 TCR beta sequences to specific HLA alleles. In a later genetic analysis, a missense DCLRE1C variant was associated with V-gene and J-gene trimming of TCR beta chains, and the association was replicated in an independent cohort. A later analysis found that most CMV-associated TCR beta chains appeared HLA-restricted, with HLA associations seemingly driven largely by CMV exposure. CMV serostatus was the only immune exposure information available for the cohort. In the study, roughly 160 TCR beta chains were listed as associated with cytomegalovirus. A further reported finding was that TCR beta sequences accurately predicted the HLA-A and HLA-B alleles for most subjects in the first cohort. In vitro tests confirmed that a few of the cytomegalovirus-associated TCR beta chains recognize cytomegalovirus antigens.

In total, roughly 670 healthy bone marrow donors made up the cohort. At the time of sampling, every cohort member was nominally healthy, though immune exposures that went unrecorded were likely present. The donor was CMV seronegative and belonged to the group of several hundred seronegative cohort members. Every donor gave a peripheral blood sample, and the peripheral blood mononuclear cells from that sample were used for TCR beta sequencing. The Qiagen DNeasy Blood Extraction Kit was used to extract genomic DNA from the blood cell samples. Trimming at the junction amounts to 5 bases on V and 1 base on J, and the germline ends lie 16 bases apart. The cysteine opens and the phenylalanine closes a CDR3 of 16 amino acids. The CDR3 DNA has 48 bases and is translated from base 1. Via the germline V gene (reference sequence), CDR1 is MNHEY and CDR2 SMNVEV.

The receptor chain draws on TRBV27 and TRBJ2-3; TRBD2 might be the D gene, on 5 matching bases. This clonotype originated in a female donor in good health and CMV-seronegative. Sequencing used PBMCs. The bases are TGTGCCAGCAGTAAGGCGGAGGCGGACCGCACAGATACGCAGTATTTT. It encodes CASSKAEADRTDTQYF.